The 11 T cell receptor beta chains below were found in one sample sequenced in a study of CD8 T cells in ankylosing spondylitis. A single record per CDR3 protein comes from TCRdb applying MiXCR to the 5' RACE reads. The data show approximately 250,000 distinct CDR3 sequences, 8.2% seen once. What was sequenced was blood, either unsorted or a sorted T cell fraction (not recorded which). The origin of the receptors is a female donor with ankylosing spondylitis or in good health (not recorded which).

Ten or more counts support this clonotype. The chain links TRBV5-1 to TRBJ2-7; D uncertain. CDR3 length: 14 residues. Germline lookup yields CDR1 SGHRS and CDR2 YFSETQ. V lost 2 bases, J lost 0 bases, and 9 bases lay in between. CDR3 sequence (DNA): TGCGCCAGCAGCTTTGACGGACGCTCCTACGAGCAGTACTTC. This translates into CASSFDGRSYEQYF.

There are many counts of this clonotype. The V call is TRBV7-9, the J call TRBJ1-4, with a possible D match to TRBD1 (5 bases). Trimming stripped 6 bases from V and 6 bases from J, with 14 bases between. The CDR3 covers 14 residues. Germline V gene lookup returns CDR1 SEHNR and CDR2 FQNEAQ (reference sequence). DNA for the CDR3: TGTGCCAGCAGGGAAGCGGAAGGGGATGAAAAACTGTTTTTT. Its protein product is CASREAEGDEKLFF.

This clonotype has ten or more counts. V usage is TRBV5-1 and J usage is TRBJ2-3, with D uncertain. CDR1 SGHRS and CDR2 YFSETQ come from the germline V gene. The CDR3 consists of 15 residues. The V gene lost 0 bases and the J gene lost 3 bases, with 11 bases spanning the gap. This chain's CDR3 is CASSLEDRATDTQYF. The CDR3 region has the DNA TGCGCCAGCAGCTTGGAGGACCGAGCTACAGATACGCAGTATTTT.

This clonotype has only one observation. Given a much more abundant clone one base away, this may be a read error. The rearrangement links TRBV2 to TRBJ2-6; TRBD1 matches 9 bases. Germline V CDR1 and CDR2: SNHLY, FYNNEI. This CDR3 has 19 residues. The DNA of the CDR3 is TGTGCCACCAGCCACAGGGGGCGCGGTTCCCTATCTGGGGCCAACGTCCTGGCTTTC. As protein: CATSHRGRGSLSGANVLAF.

By sample fraction, this clonotype is medium-sized. The V gene is TRBV5-1, the J gene TRBJ2-5; D is perhaps TRBD2 (5 bases). CDR3 length: 14 residues. Germline V gene lookup returns CDR1 SGHRS and CDR2 YFSETQ. V dropped 4 bases and J dropped 1 base, with 11 bases sitting between them. The CDR3 region is CASSGLGLQETQYF. As DNA, the CDR3 is TGCGCCAGCAGCGGGTTAGGACTCCAAGAGACCCAGTACTTC.

The count of this clonotype is one. A much more abundant neighbour one base away suggests this may be a read error. The J gene is TRBJ1-2, the V gene TRBV11-2, with D uncertain. The CDR3 sequence is 14 residues long. V gave up 0 bases and J gave up 9 bases, with 14 bases separating them. From germline, CDR1 is SGHAT and CDR2 FQNNGV. The CDR3 sequence: CASSLDRETGSYTF. Written as DNA, the CDR3 is TGTGCCAGCAGCTTAGATCGGGAGACGGGCAGCTACACCTTC.

This clonotype was counted many times. This chain joins TRBV20-1 and TRBJ1-1, with unresolved D. This CDR3 has 16 residues. CDR1 is DFQATT and CDR2 is SNEGSKA in the germline V gene (reference sequence). The V end lost 0 bases, the J end lost 0 bases, and 14 bases lay between the germline ends. CDR3 in amino acids: CSARDRDRILNTEAFF. CDR3 coding DNA: TGCAGTGCTAGAGATAGGGATCGGATATTGAACACTGAAGCTTTCTTT.

This clonotype was detected many times. The chain recombines TRBV27 with TRBJ1-6, with D possibly matching TRBD1 (6 bases). CDR1 MNHEY and CDR2 SMNVEV come from the germline V gene (reference sequence). V was clipped by 3 bases and J by 0 bases, with 12 bases between them. The CDR3 length is 17 residues. For the CDR3, the DNA is TGTGCCAGCAGTTTTGGGGGCCCGAGCTCCTATAATTCACCCCTCCACTTT. Its translation is CASSFGGPSSYNSPLHF.

Note on this clonotype: A much larger clone differs by one base, so this may be a read error. The V gene is TRBV7-9, the J gene TRBJ2-1; D unclear. Germline values: CDR1 SEHNR, CDR2 FQNEAQ (reference sequence). Trimming took off 5 bases at V and 12 bases at J, with 11 bases between the two ends. CDR3 size: 11 residues. This chain's CDR3 is CASSQNGGQFF. The CDR3 coding sequence is TGTGCCAGCAGCCAGAATGGTGGGCAGTTCTTC.

This clonotype was counted ten times or more. The chain links TRBV20-1 to TRBJ2-1, with 11 bases fitting TRBD2. Germline CDR1 DFQATT, CDR2 SNEGSKA (reference sequence). J was trimmed by 6 bases and V by 6 bases; bases with no gene match: 19. The CDR3 is made up of 18 amino acids. Here the CDR3 DNA reads TGCAGTGCCACGTCCGCTAGCGGGAGGTCAGGGGGTCCCAATGAGCAGTTCTTC. Its protein product is CSATSASGRSGGPNEQFF.

This clonotype was seen many times. The V gene is TRBV7-2, the J gene TRBJ2-3, with D unclear. CDR1 is SGHTA and CDR2 is FQGNSA in the germline V gene. The CDR3 sequence is 14 residues long. V was cut by 1 base and J by 2 bases, with 7 bases left in between. DNA for the CDR3: TGTGCCAGCAGCTTAGGGGGAATCACAGATACGCAGTATTTT. Translation: CASSLGGITDTQYF.